This TCR beta chain is from a study of cytomegalovirus exposure and HLA in healthy donors. Study outcomes and limitations: In vitro checks showed that a few CMV-associated chains really do target CMV antigens. That first-cohort TCR clusters tended to co-occur in the 90 to 150 validation repertoires was found in a later analysis. The majority of TCR sequences were rare, yet some public TCRs appeared in many donors.

Assay used: immunoSEQ multiplex PCR; TCRdb lists only in-frame clones, some missing. The sample lists 100,000 or so clones; about 95% were seen once. This CDR3 has 11 residues. Germline CDR1 reads GTSNPN; CDR2 reads SVGIG (reference sequence). Concerning this clone: Antigen: not known. At one end the junction does not follow the germline gene, possibly because of a read error.

Specimen: PBMCs. This chain links TRBV30 with TRBJ2-5; no reliable D call. This TCR came from a woman under 30 in good health and CMV-seronegative. In DNA, the CDR3 is TGTGCCTGGAGTAACCAGGAGACCCAGTACTTC. Translation: CAWSNQETQYF.